The clone carrying this TCR beta chain was seen many times. The antigen is undetermined. Researchers took RNA transcripts and amplified the TCR beta CDR3 regions from them. Carried out on the TCR CDR3, a first-round RT-PCR used the HTBI primer set. TCRdb reanalysed the multiplex PCR reads using MiXCR and keeps one entry per CDR3 protein. The sample shows some 600,000 distinct CDR3 sequences, about 14% of them seen only once. The data derive from a study of T cells in Graves' hyperthyroidism and ophthalmopathy. Regarding the study as a whole: Among clonotypes expanded in thyroid above 0.001, most were also found in blood.

There are 13 residues in the CDR3. After removal of 3 bases from V and 5 bases from J, the junction contained 6 bases not matched to a gene. The germline V gene has CDR1 GTSNPN and CDR2 SVGIG (reference sequence). The sample was blood. The rearrangement joins TRBV30 to TRBJ1-1, with 7 bases aligning to TRBD1. The TCR comes from a young woman with Graves' hyperthyroidism that later progressed to Graves' ophthalmopathy. CDR3 sequence (DNA): TGTGCCTGGAGCGGACAGGTCCCTACTGAAGCTTTCTTT. Protein sequence: CAWSGQVPTEAFF.